This T cell receptor (beta chain) emerged from a study of T cell responses to AZD1222 COVID-19 vaccine. Study-wide results and limits: Possibly, clonal diversity was underestimated; donors were largely white British and included more females. Dominant at 160-218 and 743-854, vaccine-associated CD4 TCRs also spanned spike.

The assay was immunoSEQ multiplex PCR, and TCRdb's table has in-frame clones only and misses some. The sample consists of tens of thousands of clones, about 83% of them appearing once. Of note for this clone: Its antigen is not known.

Germline CDR1 and CDR2: MNHEY and SMNVEV (reference sequence). The CDR3 is made up of 15 amino acids. Trimming at V came to 8 bases and at J to 10 bases, leaving 15 bases not matched to a gene. This sequence joins TRBV27 and TRBJ2-1, with 9 bases lining up with TRBD1. The source of this sequence is an adult who received the AZD1222 COVID-19 vaccine. The sequencing here drew on peripheral blood, taken 28 days after the second AZD1222 dose. CDR3: CASRRVRTGAGEQFF. The CDR3 DNA sequence: TGTGCCAGCCGTCGGGTTCGGACAGGGGCTGGCGAGCAGTTCTTC.